These T cell receptor beta chains were read from a single sample in a study of beta chain features in type 1 diabetes. The repertoire was sequenced with immunoSEQ multiplex PCR; TCRdb's copy has only in-frame clones and lacks some. The data hold 140,000 or so clones, with 9.2% observed a single time. Sequenced sample: central memory CD4+ T cells from blood. Receptors originate from a man aged 18 to 30 in good health. Each CDR3 is given with its conserved first and last residue. The D gene is left open where the match is weak. Clone sizes are given selectively: once, few, many, or a class where the clone is expanded.

abundance	v_gene	d_gene	j_gene	CDR3aa	CDR3nt
-	TRBV2	TRBD2	TRBJ2-3	CASSFSGGAFTDTQYF	TGTGCCAGCAGTTTTAGCGGGGGGGCTTTCACAGATACGCAGTATTTT
-	TRBV19	TRBD1	TRBJ1-3	CASSRGTVWHF	TGTGCCAGTAGTAGAGGGACAGTTTGGCATTTT
few	TRBV7-9	TRBD1	TRBJ1-6	CATIDRGIDSPLHF	TGTGCCACTATAGACAGGGGGATTGATTCACCCCTCCACTTT
few	TRBV11-2	-	TRBJ2-5	CASSVSGVPDQETQYF	TGTGCCAGCAGCGTTTCAGGGGTCCCCGACCAAGAGACCCAGTACTTC
-	TRBV6-5	-	TRBJ2-6	CASSLSYSGANVLTF	TGTGCCAGCAGCCTAAGCTACTCTGGGGCCAACGTCCTGACTTTC
many	TRBV7-9	-	TRBJ2-1	CASSSGGLQFF	TGTGCCAGCAGCTCAGGGGGACTGCAGTTCTTC
few	TRBV11-1	-	TRBJ2-5	CASSPLGGLQRATQYF	TGTGCCAGCAGCCCCCTCGGGGGACTCCAGCGGGCGACCCAGTACTTC
many	TRBV5-4	TRBD1	TRBJ2-7	CASSRQGADEQYF	TGTGCCAGCAGCAGACAGGGGGCTGACGAGCAGTACTTC
few	TRBV6-5	-	TRBJ2-1	CASSTGQIYNEQFF	TGTGCCAGCAGTACCGGACAGATCTACAATGAGCAGTTCTTC
-	TRBV7-2	TRBD2	TRBJ2-1	CASSFSRGGTEQFF	TGTGCCAGCAGCTTCTCTCGGGGGGGCACTGAGCAGTTCTTC
-	TRBV5-1	-	TRBJ2-7	CASSPRRAGRSSTYEQYF	TGCGCCAGCAGCCCGAGGAGAGCAGGGAGGAGTAGCACCTACGAGCAGTACTTC
many	TRBV9	TRBD1	TRBJ1-1	CASSSRDREGFLVTEAFF	TGTGCCAGCAGCAGCCGGGACAGGGAGGGTTTTCTAGTCACTGAAGCTTTCTTT
-	TRBV7-2	-	TRBJ2-2	CASSLIWGLGTGELFF	TGTGCCAGCAGCTTAATTTGGGGGCTTGGGACCGGGGAGCTGTTTTTT
-	TRBV5-4	TRBD2	TRBJ2-1	CASNPMTSGGSYNEQFF	TGTGCCAGCAACCCCATGACTAGCGGGGGGTCCTACAATGAGCAGTTCTTC
few	TRBV7-2	-	TRBJ2-7	CASSHSQSRVESYEQYF	TGTGCCAGCAGTCATAGCCAATCCAGGGTCGAGTCCTACGAGCAGTACTTC
-	TRBV2	TRBD2	TRBJ2-1	CASRTSGGFEQFF	TGTGCCAGCAGGACTAGCGGGGGCTTTGAGCAGTTCTTC
-	TRBV7-8	TRBD2	TRBJ2-7	CASSLGAREGGEQYF	TGTGCCAGCAGCTTAGGGGCAAGGGAGGGCGGCGAGCAGTACTTC
few	TRBV2	TRBD2	TRBJ2-3	CASTVRGLREDTQYF	TGTGCCAGCACTGTGAGGGGACTAAGGGAAGATACGCAGTATTTT
-	TRBV11-1	-	TRBJ2-3	CASSLGLTDTQYF	TGTGCCAGCAGCTTAGGACTCACAGATACGCAGTATTTT
-	TRBV5-4	TRBD2	TRBJ2-1	CASSTGLAGGPREQFF	TGTGCCAGCAGCACTGGACTAGCGGGGGGGCCAAGGGAGCAGTTCTTC
many	TRBV29-1	-	TRBJ1-1	CSVLESSQGGGAFF	TGCAGCGTTCTGGAATCCTCACAGGGAGGGGGGGCTTTCTTT
many	TRBV27	-	TRBJ2-5	CASSNFKTQYF	TGTGCCAGCAGTAATTTCAAGACCCAGTACTTC
many	TRBV29-1	-	TRBJ1-1	CSVDRQGYEAFF	TGCAGCGTTGACCGGCAGGGCTATGAAGCTTTCTTT
-	TRBV19	TRBD1	TRBJ1-4	CASSMWTGSTNEKLFF	TGTGCCAGTAGTATGTGGACAGGCTCAACTAATGAAAAACTGTTTTTT
once	TRBV14	TRBD1	TRBJ2-7	CASSQGGQGAYEQYF	TGTGCCAGCAGCCAGGGCGGACAGGGGGCCTACGAGCAGTACTTC
few	TRBV5-1	TRBD2	TRBJ2-1	CASSLASGDHNEQFF	TGCGCCAGCAGCTTGGCTAGCGGGGATCACAATGAGCAGTTCTTC
-	TRBV7-2	TRBD1	TRBJ2-2	CASSFTGDTGELFF	TGTGCCAGCAGCTTTACAGGGGACACCGGGGAGCTGTTTTTT
few	TRBV27	-	TRBJ1-6	CASSLGRLGDSPLHF	TGTGCCAGCAGTTTAGGACGGCTGGGAGATTCACCCCTCCACTTT
few	TRBV6-1	TRBD1	TRBJ1-2	CASSETGEEGYTF	TGTGCCAGCAGTGAAACAGGGGAGGAGGGCTACACCTTC
few	TRBV30	-	TRBJ1-1	CAWRLGRGMNTEAFF	TGTGCCTGGAGACTTGGACGGGGGATGAACACTGAAGCTTTCTTT
-	TRBV30	TRBD1	TRBJ1-4	CACQTGGTNEKLFF	TGTGCCTGTCAGACAGGGGGAACTAATGAAAAACTGTTTTTT
few	TRBV5-1	TRBD1	TRBJ2-1	CASNSGQGHYNEQFF	TGCGCCAGCAACTCGGGACAGGGGCACTACAATGAGCAGTTCTTC
-	TRBV6-1	-	TRBJ1-5	CASSDEGYQPQHF	TGTGCCAGCAGTGACGAGGGTTATCAGCCCCAGCATTTT
few	TRBV30	-	TRBJ1-4	CAWSLKGEKLFF	TGTGCCTGGAGTCTAAAGGGGGAAAAACTGTTTTTT
many	TRBV7-2	-	TRBJ1-4	CASSRGVGEKLFF	TGTGCCAGCAGTCGTGGAGTGGGTGAAAAACTGTTTTTT
-	TRBV11-1	-	TRBJ2-5	CASSLGSAMDRFQETQYF	TGTGCCAGCAGTCTTGGCTCCGCTATGGACAGATTCCAAGAGACCCAGTACTTC
-	TRBV18	-	TRBJ1-5	CASSPTGDEPQHF	TGTGCCAGCTCACCTACAGGCGATGAGCCCCAGCATTTT
few	TRBV4-1	-	TRBJ2-4	CASSQDLRELAKNIQYF	TGCGCCAGCAGCCAAGATCTGAGGGAACTAGCCAAAAACATTCAGTACTTC
-	TRBV5-1	TRBD1	TRBJ2-1	CASSSGTGGERTEQFF	TGCGCCAGCAGTTCTGGGACAGGGGGCGAAAGGACTGAGCAGTTCTTC
few	TRBV30	TRBD1	TRBJ2-7	CAWSVTGARYEQYF	TGTGCCTGGAGTGTAACAGGGGCTCGGTACGAGCAGTACTTC
-	TRBV4-3	TRBD1	TRBJ2-3	CASSQRTGRTDTQYF	TGCGCCAGCAGCCAAAGGACAGGCCGCACAGATACGCAGTATTTT
-	TRBV7-6	TRBD2	TRBJ2-7	CASSLASSGGTYSYEQYF	TGTGCCAGCAGCTTAGCGTCTAGCGGGGGGACTTACTCCTACGAGCAGTACTTC
-	TRBV4-3	TRBD2	TRBJ2-5	CASSQDSGGLGLAGAYQETQYF	TGCGCCAGCAGCCAAGATTCCGGGGGGCTGGGACTAGCGGGGGCCTACCAAGAGACCCAGTACTTC
few	TRBV5-1	TRBD2	TRBJ2-3	CASSLGLATDTQYF	TGCGCCAGCAGCCTAGGACTAGCAACAGATACGCAGTATTTT
-	TRBV5-5	-	TRBJ2-5	CASSLRLSGGWQETQYF	TGTGCCAGCAGCTTGAGGCTGTCAGGGGGGTGGCAAGAGACCCAGTACTTC
few	TRBV18	-	TRBJ1-2	CASSPPSTSYTF	TGTGCCAGCTCACCACCGTCTACTTCCTACACCTTC
few	TRBV11-2	-	TRBJ1-2	CASSLAPGDYGYTF	TGTGCCAGCAGCTTGGCCCCAGGGGACTATGGCTACACCTTC
few	TRBV28	-	TRBJ1-2	CASSFGGAGGGYTF	TGTGCCAGCAGTTTCGGGGGGGCCGGGGGTGGCTACACCTTC
-	TRBV5-1	-	TRBJ2-7	CASSLGEVGYEQYF	TGCGCCAGCAGCTTGGGTGAGGTCGGGTACGAGCAGTACTTC
few	TRBV6-5	-	TRBJ2-7	CASRTGLNEQYF	TGTGCCAGCAGAACTGGGCTAAACGAGCAGTACTTC
-	TRBV7-9	TRBD2	TRBJ2-1	CASSLAAGLFNEQFF	TGTGCCAGCAGCTTAGCAGCGGGGCTGTTCAATGAGCAGTTCTTC
-	TRBV19	-	TRBJ2-6	CASSQGPGANVLTF	TGTGCCAGTAGCCAGGGCCCTGGGGCCAACGTCCTGACTTTC
few	TRBV5-1	-	TRBJ1-1	CASSLEGRVDTEAFF	TGCGCCAGCAGCTTGGAGGGCAGGGTTGACACTGAAGCTTTCTTT
few	TRBV5-1	-	TRBJ1-5	CASSLEGDSNQPQHF	TGCGCCAGCAGCTTGGAGGGAGATAGCAATCAGCCCCAGCATTTT
few	TRBV25-1	TRBD1	TRBJ1-2	CASSDPTGAGYTF	TGTGCCAGCAGTGACCCCACAGGGGCCGGCTACACCTTC